The 4 T cell receptor beta chains reported below all come from one sample, sequenced in a study of CD8 T cells in ankylosing spondylitis. MiXCR was run by TCRdb on the 5' RACE reads, yielding one entry per CDR3 protein. Of more than 150,000 distinct CDR3 sequences listed, roughly 10% were seen once; the top ten hold under 35%. Sequencing used blood, either unsorted or a sorted T cell fraction (not recorded which). The receptors were gathered from a male donor with ankylosing spondylitis or in good health (not recorded which).

This clonotype was recorded at least ten times. The V and J genes are TRBV5-1 and TRBJ2-7, with 8 bases aligning to TRBD1. The junction had 9 bases not matched to a gene; V was cut back by 2 bases and J by 2 bases. The CDR3 spans 16 residues. Germline V gene data show CDR1 as SGHRS and CDR2 as YFSETQ. CDR3: CASSLIPGQEAYEQYF. The CDR3 region has the DNA TGCGCCAGCAGCTTAATTCCGGGACAGGAGGCCTACGAGCAGTACTTC.

This rearrangement joins TRBV20-1 to TRBJ1-5; TRBD1 aligns across 8 bases. Germline CDR1 DFQATT, CDR2 SNEGSKA (reference sequence). V trimming: 3 bases; J trimming: 4 bases; junction bases outside the gene matches: 11. The CDR3 is made up of 16 amino acids. CDR3 DNA sequence: TGCAGTGCTAGCCCCCCCGGGAGGACAGGGAATCAGCCCCAGCATTTT. The encoded protein is CSASPPGRTGNQPQHF.

This clonotype was counted between two and nine times. The J gene is TRBJ1-5, the V gene TRBV7-2; D might be TRBD1 (6 bases). CDR1 and CDR2 (germline): SGHTA, FQGNSA. V lost 3 bases and J lost 7, with 13 bases in between. CDR3 length: 14 amino acids. The CDR3 protein is CASSFQGHLQPQHF. CDR3 nucleotide sequence: TGTGCCAGCAGCTTTCAGGGGCATCTCCAGCCCCAGCATTTT.

This clonotype was seen at least ten times. The J gene is TRBJ2-7, the V gene TRBV12-3 or TRBV12-4, with D possibly being TRBD1 (5 bases). The V gene lost 6 bases and the J gene lost 6 bases, with 9 bases spanning the gap. The CDR3 length is 11 residues. CDR3 sequence reads: CASSPGIEQYF. CDR3 sequence (DNA): TGTGCCAGCAGCCCAGGGATCGAGCAGTACTTC.